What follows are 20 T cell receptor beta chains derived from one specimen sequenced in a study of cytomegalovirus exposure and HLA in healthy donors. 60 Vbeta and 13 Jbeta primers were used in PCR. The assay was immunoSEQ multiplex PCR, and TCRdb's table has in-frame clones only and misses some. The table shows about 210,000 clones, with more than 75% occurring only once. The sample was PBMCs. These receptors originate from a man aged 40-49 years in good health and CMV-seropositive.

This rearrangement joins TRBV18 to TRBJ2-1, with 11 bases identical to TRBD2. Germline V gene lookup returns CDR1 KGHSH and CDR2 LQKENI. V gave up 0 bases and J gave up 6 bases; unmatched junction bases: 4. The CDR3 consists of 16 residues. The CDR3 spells CASSPPVAGGLNEQFF. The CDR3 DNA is TGTGCCAGCTCACCACCCGTAGCGGGAGGGCTCAATGAGCAGTTCTTC.

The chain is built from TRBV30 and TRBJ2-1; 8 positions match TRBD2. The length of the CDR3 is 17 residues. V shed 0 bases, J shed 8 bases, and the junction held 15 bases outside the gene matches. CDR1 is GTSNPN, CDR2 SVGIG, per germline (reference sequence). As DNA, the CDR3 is TGTGCCTGGAGTGTACTAACGGGAGGGCCCCGTGGGGATGAGCAGTTCTTC. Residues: CAWSVLTGGPRGDEQFF.

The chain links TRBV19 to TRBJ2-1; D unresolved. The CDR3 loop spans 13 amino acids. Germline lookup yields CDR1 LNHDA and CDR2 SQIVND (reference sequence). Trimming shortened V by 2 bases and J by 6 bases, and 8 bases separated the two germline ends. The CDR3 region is CASSINSFNEQFF. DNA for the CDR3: TGTGCCAGTAGTATAAATAGTTTCAATGAGCAGTTCTTC.

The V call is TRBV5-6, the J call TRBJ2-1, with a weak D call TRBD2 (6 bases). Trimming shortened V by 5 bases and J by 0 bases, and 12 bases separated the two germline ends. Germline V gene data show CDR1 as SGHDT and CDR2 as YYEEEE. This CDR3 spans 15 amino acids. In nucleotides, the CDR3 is TGTGCCAGCAGATTAGCGGTATTCTCCTACAATGAGCAGTTCTTC. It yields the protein CASRLAVFSYNEQFF.

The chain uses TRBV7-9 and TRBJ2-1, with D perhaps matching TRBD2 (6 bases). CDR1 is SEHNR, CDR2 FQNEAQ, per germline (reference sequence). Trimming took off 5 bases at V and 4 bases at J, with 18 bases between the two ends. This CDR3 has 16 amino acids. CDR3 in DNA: TGTGCCAGCAGCCCCCAGGAGGGAGCGGAGTACAATGAGCAGTTCTTC. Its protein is CASSPQEGAEYNEQFF. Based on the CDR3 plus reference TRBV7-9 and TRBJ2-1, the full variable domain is DTGVSQNPRHKITKRGQNVTFRCDPISEHNRLYWYRQTLGQGPEFLTYFQNEAQLEKSRLLSDRFSAERPKGSFSTLEIQRTEQGDSAMYLCASSPQEGAEYNEQFFGPGTRLTVL.

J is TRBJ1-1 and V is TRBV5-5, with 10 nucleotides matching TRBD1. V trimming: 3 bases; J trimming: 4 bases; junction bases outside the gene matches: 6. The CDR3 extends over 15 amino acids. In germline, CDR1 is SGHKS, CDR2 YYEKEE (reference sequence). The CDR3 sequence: CASSSTGQGFTEAFF. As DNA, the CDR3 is TGTGCCAGCAGCTCAACGGGACAGGGGTTCACTGAAGCTTTCTTT.

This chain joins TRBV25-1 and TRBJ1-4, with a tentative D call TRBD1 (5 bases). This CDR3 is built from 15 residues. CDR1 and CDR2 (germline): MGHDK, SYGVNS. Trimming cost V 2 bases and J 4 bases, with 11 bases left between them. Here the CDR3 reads CASSEQGYNNEKLFF. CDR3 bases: TGTGCCAGCAGTGAACAGGGATATAATAATGAAAAACTGTTTTTT.

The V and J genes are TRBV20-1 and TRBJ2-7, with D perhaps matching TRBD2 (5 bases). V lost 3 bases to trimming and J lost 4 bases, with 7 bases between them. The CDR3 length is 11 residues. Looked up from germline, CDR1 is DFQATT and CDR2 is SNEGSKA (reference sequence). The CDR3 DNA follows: TGCAGTGCTAGCGGGGAATACGAGCAGTACTTC. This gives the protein CSASGEYEQYF.

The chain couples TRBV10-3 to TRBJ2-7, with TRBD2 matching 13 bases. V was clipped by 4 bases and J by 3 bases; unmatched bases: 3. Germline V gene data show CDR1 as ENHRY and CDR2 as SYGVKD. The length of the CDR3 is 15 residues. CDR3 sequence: CAISGGLAGSYEQYF. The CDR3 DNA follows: TGTGCCATCAGTGGGGGACTAGCGGGAAGCTACGAGCAGTACTTC.

The CDR3 DNA sequence: TGTGCCAGCAGTGCCTCCGGGGCTGGGGCCAACGTCCTGACTTTC. Its translation is CASSASGAGANVLTF. This sequence joins TRBV27 and TRBJ2-6; perhaps TRBD2 as D (5 bases). Germline V CDR1 and CDR2: MNHEY, SMNVEV (reference sequence). V shed 5 bases and J shed 2 bases, with 10 bases lying between them. This CDR3 has 15 amino acids.

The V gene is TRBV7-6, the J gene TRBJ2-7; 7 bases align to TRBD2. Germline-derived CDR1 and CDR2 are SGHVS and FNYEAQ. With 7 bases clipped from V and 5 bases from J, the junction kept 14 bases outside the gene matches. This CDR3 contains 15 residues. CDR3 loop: CASTLEGREVDEQYF. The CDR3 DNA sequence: TGTGCCAGCACCCTCGAGGGACGGGAGGTCGACGAGCAGTACTTC. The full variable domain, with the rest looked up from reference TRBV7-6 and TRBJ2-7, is GAGVSQSPRYKVTKRGQDVALRCDPISGHVSLYWYRQALGQGPEFLTYFNYEAQQDKSGLPNDRFSAERPEGSISTLTIQRTEQRDSAMYRCASTLEGREVDEQYFGPGTRLTVT.

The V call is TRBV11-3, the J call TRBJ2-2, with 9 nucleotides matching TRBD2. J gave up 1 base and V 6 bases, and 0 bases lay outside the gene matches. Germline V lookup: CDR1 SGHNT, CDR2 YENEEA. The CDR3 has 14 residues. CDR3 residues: CASRTSGNTGELFF. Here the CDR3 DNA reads TGTGCCAGCAGGACTAGCGGGAACACCGGGGAGCTGTTTTTT.

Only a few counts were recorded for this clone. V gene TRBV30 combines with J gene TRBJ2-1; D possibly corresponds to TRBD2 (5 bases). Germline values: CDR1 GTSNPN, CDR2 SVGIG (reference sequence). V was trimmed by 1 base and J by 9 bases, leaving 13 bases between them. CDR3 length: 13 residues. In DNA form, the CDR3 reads TGTGCCTGGAGTGGGGAGACTAAGAGTGAGCAGTTCTTC. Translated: CAWSGETKSEQFF.

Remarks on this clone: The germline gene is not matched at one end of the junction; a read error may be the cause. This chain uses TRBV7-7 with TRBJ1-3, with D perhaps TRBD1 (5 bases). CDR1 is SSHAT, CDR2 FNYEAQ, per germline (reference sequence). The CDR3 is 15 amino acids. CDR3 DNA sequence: TGTGCTAGCAGCCCGTCCCCAGGGTCTGGAAACACCATATATTTT. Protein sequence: CASSPSPGSGNTIYF.

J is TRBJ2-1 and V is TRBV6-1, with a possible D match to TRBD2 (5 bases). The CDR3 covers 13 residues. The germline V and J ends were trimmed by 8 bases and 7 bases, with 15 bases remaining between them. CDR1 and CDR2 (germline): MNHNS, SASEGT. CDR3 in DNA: TGTGCCAGCTCGGAGGCGGAAATAAATGAGCAGTTCTTC. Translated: CASSEAEINEQFF.

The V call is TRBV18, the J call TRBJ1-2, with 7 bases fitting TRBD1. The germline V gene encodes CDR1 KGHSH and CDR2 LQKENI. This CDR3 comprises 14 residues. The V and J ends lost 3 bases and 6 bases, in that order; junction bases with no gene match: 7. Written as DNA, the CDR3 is TGTGCCAGCTCACCCTTTGACAGGGATCATGGCTACACCTTC. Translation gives CASSPFDRDHGYTF.

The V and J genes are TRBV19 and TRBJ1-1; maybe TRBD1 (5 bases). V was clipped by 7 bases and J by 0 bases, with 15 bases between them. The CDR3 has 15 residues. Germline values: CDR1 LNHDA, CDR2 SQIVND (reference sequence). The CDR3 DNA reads TGTGCCAGTATAGATGGGGCCACAATGAACACTGAAGCTTTCTTT. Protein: CASIDGATMNTEAFF.

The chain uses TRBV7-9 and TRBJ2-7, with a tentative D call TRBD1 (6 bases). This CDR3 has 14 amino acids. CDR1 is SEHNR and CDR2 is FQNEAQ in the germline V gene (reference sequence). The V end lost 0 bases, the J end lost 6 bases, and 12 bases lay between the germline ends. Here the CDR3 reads CASSLAQGWIEQYF. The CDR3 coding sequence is TGTGCCAGCAGCTTAGCTCAGGGGTGGATCGAGCAGTACTTC.

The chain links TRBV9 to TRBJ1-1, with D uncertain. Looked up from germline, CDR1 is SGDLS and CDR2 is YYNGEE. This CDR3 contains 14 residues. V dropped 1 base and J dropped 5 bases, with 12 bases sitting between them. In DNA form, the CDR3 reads TGTGCCAGCAGCGTAAAGTGGGGAGGGACTGAAGCTTTCTTT. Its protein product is CASSVKWGGTEAFF.

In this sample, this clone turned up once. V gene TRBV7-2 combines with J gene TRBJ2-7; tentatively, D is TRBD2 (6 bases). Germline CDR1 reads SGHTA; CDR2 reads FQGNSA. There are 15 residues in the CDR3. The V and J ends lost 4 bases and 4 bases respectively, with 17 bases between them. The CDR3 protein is CASSWGTAELYEQYV. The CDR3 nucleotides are TGTGCCAGCAGCTGGGGGACTGCAGAATTATACGAGCAGTACGTC.